The 22 T cell receptor beta chains listed next were all sequenced from one sample in a study of T-cell memory formation after mild COVID-19. TCRdb reprocessed the 5' RACE reads with MiXCR, giving one entry per CDR3 protein. Here the sample spans 410,000 or so distinct CDR3 sequences, under 25% being singletons. Sequencing input: PBMCs or a T cell subset sorted from them (not recorded which). Every receptor here comes from an adult woman who had mild COVID-19 (a few samples of this study predate the infection). Cell type and time point are not known.

This rearrangement joins TRBV7-9 to TRBJ2-7; the D gene is possibly TRBD2 (6 bases). Germline V CDR1 and CDR2: SEHNR, FQNEAQ (reference sequence). The V end was cut by 5 bases, the J end by 3 bases, with 17 bases between. The CDR3 contains 15 residues. The CDR3 is CASSPRGTPLYEQYF. The CDR3 region has the DNA TGTGCCAGCAGCCCTCGGGGGACCCCCCTCTACGAGCAGTACTTC.

This clonotype has just a few counts. The DNA of the CDR3 is TGTGCCAGCAGCCCGGGGAGCGGGCCAGACAACATTCAGTACTTC. Amino acid sequence: CASSPGSGPDNIQYF. The chain couples TRBV7-6 to TRBJ2-4, with a tentative D call TRBD2 (6 bases). The V end lost 5 bases, the J end lost 7 bases, and 18 bases lay between the germline ends. This CDR3 comprises 15 residues. The V gene's germline CDR1 is SGHVS and CDR2 FNYEAQ. Looking up the rest from reference TRBV7-6 and TRBJ2-4 gives the full variable domain: GAGVSQSPRYKVTKRGQDVALRCDPISGHVSLYWYRQALGQGPEFLTYFNYEAQQDKSGLPNDRFSAERPEGSISTLTIQRTEQRDSAMYRCASSPGSGPDNIQYFGAGTRLSVL.

There are a few counts of this clonotype. The chain recombines TRBV7-2 with TRBJ1-6, with D hard to call. Germline CDR1 and CDR2: SGHTA and FQGNSA. There are 15 residues in the CDR3. V was pared by 2 bases and J by 4 bases, with 9 bases between. CDR3 bases: TGTGCCAGCAGCTTAAGTCGGAAGTATAATTCACCCCTCCACTTT. Its translation is CASSLSRKYNSPLHF.

In its sample, this clonotype was seen a few times. V gene TRBV5-1 combines with J gene TRBJ2-7, with D maybe TRBD1 (5 bases). From germline, CDR1 is SGHRS and CDR2 YFSETQ. This CDR3 spans 15 amino acids. Deletions cut 2 bases from V and 0 bases from J, with 12 bases between. The CDR3 DNA reads TGCGCCAGCAGCTTATCGACAGTTTTCTCCTACGAGCAGTACTTC. Translating gives CASSLSTVFSYEQYF.

The sample holds a few counts of this clonotype. The chain links TRBV6-6 to TRBJ2-5; a possible D gene is TRBD2 (5 bases). Trimming pared 11 bases from V and 8 bases from J, leaving 21 bases between. In germline, CDR1 is MNHNY, CDR2 SVGAGI (reference sequence). The CDR3 runs to 13 residues. CDR3 protein: CASTAEHLPTQYF. CDR3 sequence (DNA): TGTGCCTCCACAGCGGAGCACCTCCCCACCCAGTACTTC.

This sequence joins TRBV7-9 and TRBJ2-5; 8 bases are shared with TRBD2. Trimming cost V 4 bases and J 5 bases; bases outside gene matches: 12. Germline CDR1 and CDR2: SEHNR and FQNEAQ (reference sequence). The CDR3 totals 16 residues. CDR3 DNA: TGTGCCAGCAGCTCCCGGAGCGGGAGCGCCGGTGAGACCCAGTACTTC. This sequence encodes CASSSRSGSAGETQYF.

This clonotype was counted between two and nine times. The chain couples TRBV12-3 or TRBV12-4 to TRBJ2-2; 7 bases line up with TRBD1. The CDR3 is 15 residues long. Germline trimming cut 6 bases from V and 6 bases from J; bases unmatched to any gene: 10. The CDR3 DNA sequence: TGTGCCAGCAGCTCACCGGGACAGCTTCCCGGGGAGCTGTTTTTT. Translation: CASSSPGQLPGELFF.

This clonotype showed up just a few times. The V call is TRBV25-1, the J call TRBJ2-5; unclear D gene. Trimming removed 6 bases at V and 5 bases at J, with 4 bases between. The CDR3 covers 10 residues. From germline, CDR1 is MGHDK and CDR2 SYGVNS. The CDR3 protein is CASREETQYF. As DNA, the CDR3 is TGTGCCAGCAGAGAGGAGACCCAGTACTTC.

This clonotype has more than one count but fewer than ten. V and J are TRBV29-1 and TRBJ1-2; no definite D call. V was pared by 2 bases and J by 3 bases, with 10 bases between. The CDR3 is 13 residues long. CDR1 is SQVTM and CDR2 is ANQGSEA in the germline V gene. CDR3 sequence: CSVENGLDYGYTF. The CDR3 coding sequence is TGCAGCGTTGAAAACGGGTTGGACTATGGCTACACCTTC.

The V and J genes are TRBV24-1 and TRBJ2-2, with 9 bases matching TRBD1. The CDR3 length is 16 residues. Germline lookup yields CDR1 KGHDR and CDR2 SFDVKD. J lost 7 bases, V lost 3 bases, and 8 bases had no gene match. The CDR3 here is CATSDPNRGRSGELFF. The DNA of the CDR3 is TGTGCCACCAGTGATCCAAACAGGGGGCGGAGCGGGGAGCTGTTTTTT.

The sample holds a few counts of this clonotype. This sequence joins TRBV7-6 and TRBJ2-4; maybe TRBD2 (6 bases). The germline V gene has CDR1 SGHVS and CDR2 FNYEAQ. Trimming removed 3 bases from V and 6 bases from J, with 9 bases in between. There are 13 residues in the CDR3. The CDR3 DNA sequence: TGTGCCAGCAGCTTGACTAGTGGAAACATTCAGTACTTC. As protein: CASSLTSGNIQYF.

This clonotype was detected only a few times. The chain joins TRBV4-2 to TRBJ2-2; 8 bases are a match to TRBD1. The germline V gene has CDR1 LGHNA and CDR2 YNFKEQ. The CDR3 contains 16 residues. Germline trimming cut 0 bases from V and 6 bases from J; bases unmatched to any gene: 6. The CDR3 here is CASSQDRGRYSGELFF. In nucleotides, the CDR3 is TGTGCCAGCAGCCAAGACAGGGGGCGTTATTCCGGGGAGCTGTTTTTT.

V and J are TRBV5-1 and TRBJ2-5; D is tentatively TRBD1 or TRBD2 (8 bases each). The V gene lost 4 bases and the J gene lost 1 base, with 14 bases spanning the gap. This CDR3 contains 15 residues. The V gene's germline CDR1 is SGHRS and CDR2 YFSETQ. The CDR3 DNA sequence: TGCGCCAGCAGCCGCGGGGGGACAGGCCAAGAGACCCAGTACTTC. It specifies CASSRGGTGQETQYF.

The genes are TRBV7-2 and TRBJ2-1, with D tentatively TRBD1 (6 bases). The germline V and J ends were trimmed by 5 bases and 3 bases, with 17 bases remaining between them. CDR1 and CDR2 (germline): SGHTA, FQGNSA. This CDR3 comprises 16 residues. The CDR3 region is CASSTRVGGLYNEQFF. The DNA of the CDR3 is TGTGCCAGCAGCACTAGGGTAGGGGGTCTCTACAATGAGCAGTTCTTC.

This clonotype was found a few times. V is TRBV12-3 or TRBV12-4 and J is TRBJ2-7; 7 bases are a match to TRBD2. V trimming: 7 bases; J trimming: 6 bases; junction bases outside the gene matches: 6. CDR3 length: 12 amino acids. CDR3 in amino acids: CASTRGVLEQYF. CDR3 DNA: TGTGCCAGCACCCGGGGGGTTCTCGAGCAGTACTTC.

Only a few counts were recorded for this clonotype. At one of its ends the junction is not consistent with the germline gene, which may arise from a read error. This sequence joins TRBV12-3 or TRBV12-4 and TRBJ1-1, with no clear D. The CDR3 runs to 12 residues. CDR3 coding DNA: TGTGCCAGCAGCTTCCGAAAGTCTCCTAAATCATTT. This encodes CASSFRKSPKSF.

The chain joins TRBV4-1 to TRBJ1-2, with D hard to call. The CDR3 extends over 17 amino acids. Trimming removed 0 bases at V and 8 bases at J, with 22 bases between. From germline, CDR1 is MGHRA and CDR2 YSYEKL. The CDR3: CASSQDSAVDRRRGYTF. The CDR3 DNA reads TGCGCCAGCAGCCAAGATTCGGCCGTGGACCGACGCAGGGGCTACACCTTC.

The chain joins TRBV12-3 or TRBV12-4 to TRBJ1-4, with D hard to call. V gave up 4 bases and J gave up 7 bases, with 19 bases separating them. This CDR3 is 16 amino acids long. The CDR3: CASSSATLGWSEKLFF. CDR3 bases: TGTGCCAGCAGTTCAGCTACGCTTGGGTGGTCTGAAAAACTGTTTTTT.

This sequence joins TRBV4-3 and TRBJ2-3; D is perhaps TRBD1 (6 bases). CDR1 and CDR2 (germline): LGHNA, YSLEER. The V gene lost 0 bases and the J gene lost 2 bases, with 15 bases spanning the gap. The CDR3 consists of 17 residues. The CDR3 spells CASSQDPGALPTDTQYF. The CDR3 coding sequence is TGCGCCAGCAGCCAAGATCCAGGGGCCCTCCCCACAGATACGCAGTATTTT.

This clonotype came up a few times. This chain connects TRBV7-9 to TRBJ2-3, with D tentatively TRBD1 (6 bases). The V gene's germline CDR1 is SEHNR and CDR2 FQNEAQ (reference sequence). This CDR3 has 13 amino acids. Trimming took 7 bases from V and 4 from J, leaving 12 bases between them. The CDR3 DNA reads TGTGCCAGCACCCAGGGGAGCGCAGATACGCAGTATTTT. Translating it yields CASTQGSADTQYF.

The J gene is TRBJ2-7, the V gene TRBV7-9, with no clear D. This CDR3 is 14 amino acids long. The germline gives CDR1 SEHNR, CDR2 FQNEAQ (reference sequence). The V end was cut by 4 bases, the J end by 3 bases, with 13 bases between. Here the CDR3 DNA reads TGTGCCAGCAGCTCAGGTGGAATGATCTACGAGCAGTACTTC. Translating it yields CASSSGGMIYEQYF.

The genes are TRBV2 and TRBJ1-2; D gene uncertain. The V end was cut by 6 bases, the J end by 7 bases, with 6 bases between. Per germline, CDR1 SNHLY and CDR2 FYNNEI. The length of the CDR3 is 10 residues. Written as DNA, the CDR3 is TGTGCCAGCAGAACCGGTGGCTACACCTTC. This codes for CASRTGGYTF.